The 12 T cell receptor beta chains presented below share a single source sample, sequenced in a study of PD-L1 blockade in urothelial cancer. Data came from immunoSEQ multiplex PCR; TCRdb stores just in-frame clones and leaves some out. Among 20,000 to 30,000 clones, approximately 81% were seen once, and the ten largest hold 9.6%. The sequenced sample was PBMCs, obtained around atezolizumab (anti-PD-L1) treatment. These receptors all come from a man aged 70 or older with urothelial cancer.

This clone has just a few counts. This chain joins TRBV30 and TRBJ2-1, with D maybe TRBD2 (6 bases). The CDR3 spans 15 residues. V was clipped by 0 bases and J by 9 bases, with 18 bases between them. The V gene's germline CDR1 is GTSNPN and CDR2 SVGIG (reference sequence). CDR3: CAWSVYGGIGSEQFF. The CDR3 DNA follows: TGTGCCTGGAGTGTGTATGGCGGGATAGGGAGTGAGCAGTTCTTC.

The CDR3 here is CASSSTSGSTYF. CDR3 coding DNA: TGTGCCAGCAGTTCGACTAGCGGGAGTACGTACTTC. This sequence joins TRBV6-5 and TRBJ2-7; 12 bases match TRBD2. Unmatched junction bases numbered 4, after V lost 4 bases and J lost 12 bases. In germline, CDR1 is MNHEY, CDR2 SVGAGI. The CDR3 sequence is 12 residues long.

Here the CDR3 DNA reads TGTGCCACCAGCAGAGATCTGGAGGAGGGGAGAGATACGCAGTATTTT. Its protein product is CATSRDLEEGRDTQYF. The chain has TRBV15 and TRBJ2-3; D possibly corresponds to TRBD2 (6 bases). CDR1 and CDR2 from the germline V gene are LNHNV and YYDKDF (reference sequence). V was shortened by 0 bases and J by 5 bases, with 15 bases between the two germline ends. This CDR3 is 16 amino acids long.

The chain joins TRBV30 to TRBJ1-1, with 8 positions matching TRBD1. Germline CDR1 and CDR2: GTSNPN and SVGIG (reference sequence). This CDR3 is built from 16 residues. The CDR3 spells CTVQGAGKVGDRVAFF. The CDR3 DNA is TGTACAGTCCAGGGGGCGGGGAAGGTCGGGGATAGGGTAGCTTTCTTT.

This chain connects TRBV19 to TRBJ1-2, with a possible D match to TRBD1 (5 bases). Trimming pared 1 base from V and 6 bases from J, leaving 15 bases between. Germline V gene sequence: CDR1 LNHDA, CDR2 SQIVND (reference sequence). This CDR3 is 15 amino acids long. CDR3 in DNA: TGTGCCAGTAGTATAGGGGGACTGTCCCCCCATGGCTACACCTTC. Amino acid sequence: CASSIGGLSPHGYTF.

The chain combines TRBV28 with TRBJ2-7, with D unclear. The CDR3 length is 16 residues. Germline V lookup: CDR1 MDHEN, CDR2 SYDVKM. Trimming stripped 6 bases from V and 2 bases from J, with 20 bases between. CDR3 coding DNA: TGTGCCAGCAGCCTAGACTTTGCCGAAAAACCCTACGAGCAGTACTTC. Translating gives CASSLDFAEKPYEQYF.

The chain joins TRBV19 to TRBJ2-7, with TRBD1 matching 8 bases. Germline lookup yields CDR1 LNHDA and CDR2 SQIVND (reference sequence). This CDR3 is built from 13 residues. Trimming took 8 bases from V and 3 from J; bases not matched to a gene: 6. CDR3 nucleotide sequence: TGTGCCAGTCGGGCAGGGGGCGGCTACGAGCAGTACTTC. Its translation is CASRAGGGYEQYF.

The chain carries TRBV28 and TRBJ2-7; 7 bases map to TRBD1. Germline assignment: CDR1 MDHEN and CDR2 SYDVKM. Trimming removed 7 bases from V and 2 bases from J; junction bases left unmatched: 8. CDR3 length equals 14 residues. CDR3 residues: CASKNGGQPYEQYF. As DNA, the CDR3 is TGTGCCAGCAAAAATGGGGGACAGCCCTACGAGCAGTACTTC.

The CDR3 sequence: CASSSFTRSSYNEQFF. The CDR3 DNA is TGCGCCAGCAGCTCCTTCACTAGAAGCTCCTACAATGAGCAGTTCTTC. The rearrangement links TRBV4-1 to TRBJ2-1, with D possibly TRBD2 on 5 matching bases. CDR1 is MGHRA and CDR2 is YSYEKL in the germline V gene. This CDR3 is 16 amino acids long. V dropped 5 bases and J dropped 0 bases, with 14 bases sitting between them.

This chain links TRBV7-6 with TRBJ2-3; 9 bases match TRBD1. Germline values: CDR1 SGHVS, CDR2 FNYEAQ. The CDR3 is 17 amino acids. The V and J ends lost 5 bases and 0 bases, in that order; junction bases with no gene match: 9. CDR3 sequence (DNA): TGTGCCAGCAGCGTACAGGGGGCGAGCTTTAGCACAGATACGCAGTATTTT. It translates to CASSVQGASFSTDTQYF.

In DNA form, the CDR3 reads TGCGCCAGCAGCGCCGTCGCGGGGTTGAGTGCCGGGGAGCTGTTTTTT. The encoded protein is CASSAVAGLSAGELFF. V gene TRBV5-1 combines with J gene TRBJ2-2, with D maybe TRBD2 (6 bases). The CDR3 consists of 16 residues. V lost 4 bases and J 6 bases, leaving 19 bases between the germline ends. Germline CDR1 reads SGHRS; CDR2 reads YFSETQ. Full variable domain (remainder filled in from reference TRBV5-1 and TRBJ2-2): KAGVTQTPRYLIKTRGQQVTLSCSPISGHRSVSWYQQTPGQGLQFLFEYFSETQRNKGNFPGRFSGRQFSNSRSEMNVSTLELGDSALYLCASSAVAGLSAGELFFGEGSRLTVL.

This clone has just one count. As DNA, the CDR3 is TGCGCCAGCAGCCAAGTCGGAACTAGCGCGGATGAGCAGTTCTTC. The encoded protein is CASSQVGTSADEQFF. The gene calls are TRBV4-1 and TRBJ2-1; 7 bases are a match to TRBD2. In germline, CDR1 is MGHRA, CDR2 YSYEKL. Trimming removed 1 base from V and 8 bases from J; junction bases left unmatched: 8. The CDR3 spans 15 residues.